The clone carrying this T cell receptor (beta chain) occurred a few times. This sample was included in a study of cytomegalovirus exposure and HLA in healthy donors. The PCR had 60 Vbeta and 13 Jbeta primers. TCRdb keeps only in-frame clones here, not all; method: immunoSEQ multiplex PCR. This table has 150,000 to 200,000 clones, about 13% appearing once. The CDR3 has 13 residues. The V gene's germline CDR1 is MNHEY and CDR2 SVGAGI. J lost 7 bases, V lost 5 bases, and 7 bases had no gene match. This TCR came from a man between 50 and 59 years old in good health and CMV-seropositive. Specimen: PBMCs. V is TRBV6-5 and J is TRBJ1-2; 7 nucleotides agree with TRBD1. The CDR3 is CASSQRQGFGYTF. CDR3 DNA sequence: TGTGCCAGCAGTCAACGACAGGGTTTTGGCTACACCTTC.